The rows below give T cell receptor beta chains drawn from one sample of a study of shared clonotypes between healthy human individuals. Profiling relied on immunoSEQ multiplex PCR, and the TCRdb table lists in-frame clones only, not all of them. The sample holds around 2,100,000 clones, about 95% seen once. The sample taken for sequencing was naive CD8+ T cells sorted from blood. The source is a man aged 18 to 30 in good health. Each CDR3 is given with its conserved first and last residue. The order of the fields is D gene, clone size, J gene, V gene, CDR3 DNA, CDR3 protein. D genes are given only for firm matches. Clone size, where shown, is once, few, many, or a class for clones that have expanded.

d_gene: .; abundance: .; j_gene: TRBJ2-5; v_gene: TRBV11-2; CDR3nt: TGTGCCAGCAGCCTCGGGGGCTACCAAGAGACCCAGTACTTC; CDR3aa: CASSLGGYQETQYF
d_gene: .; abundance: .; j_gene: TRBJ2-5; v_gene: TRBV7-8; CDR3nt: TGTGCCAGCAGCCTGGGACATGAGGAGACCCAGTACTTC; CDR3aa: CASSLGHEETQYF
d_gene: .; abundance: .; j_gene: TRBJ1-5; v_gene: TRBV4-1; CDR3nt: TGCGCCAGCAGCCAAGAGGGGACCGGTAGCAATCAGCCCCAGCATTTT; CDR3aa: CASSQEGTGSNQPQHF
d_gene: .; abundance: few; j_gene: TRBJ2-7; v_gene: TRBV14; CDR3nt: TGTGCCAGCAGCCAAGGGTCCTACGAGCAGTACTTC; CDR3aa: CASSQGSYEQYF
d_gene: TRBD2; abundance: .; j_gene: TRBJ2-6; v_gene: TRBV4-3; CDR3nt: TGCGCCAGCAGCCACACTCTAGCGGGAGTATCTGGGGCCAACGTCCTGACTTTC; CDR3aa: CASSHTLAGVSGANVLTF
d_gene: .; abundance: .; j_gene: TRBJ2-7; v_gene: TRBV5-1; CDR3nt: TGCGCCAGCAGACTGGGGGACCCCTACGAGCAGTACTTC; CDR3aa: CASRLGDPYEQYF
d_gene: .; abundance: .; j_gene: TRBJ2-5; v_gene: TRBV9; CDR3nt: TGTGCCAGCAGCGTAGGGCCTAGCGTGGTTGGGGAGACCCAGTACTTC; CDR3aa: CASSVGPSVVGETQYF
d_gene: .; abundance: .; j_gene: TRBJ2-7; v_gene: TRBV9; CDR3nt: TGTGCCAGCAGCGTAGGGGGAGGTTCTGGGGAGCAGTACTTC; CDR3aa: CASSVGGGSGEQYF
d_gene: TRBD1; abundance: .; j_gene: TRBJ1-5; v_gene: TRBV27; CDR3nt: TGTGCCAGCAGTTCCGGACAGGTCAGCCTTAATCAGCCCCAGCATTTT; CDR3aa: CASSSGQVSLNQPQHF
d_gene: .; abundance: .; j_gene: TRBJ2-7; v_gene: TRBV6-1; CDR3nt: TGTGCCAGCAGTGACCCCCGACTCTACGAGCAGTACTTC; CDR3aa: CASSDPRLYEQYF
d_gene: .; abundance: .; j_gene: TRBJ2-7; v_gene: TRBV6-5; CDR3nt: TGTGCCAGCAGTTACTCAGGTACGGCCGGCTACGAGCAGTACTTC; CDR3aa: CASSYSGTAGYEQYF
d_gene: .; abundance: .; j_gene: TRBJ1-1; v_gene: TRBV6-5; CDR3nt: TGTGCCAGCAGCACCGGGACACGGAACACTGAAGCTTTCTTT; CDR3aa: CASSTGTRNTEAFF
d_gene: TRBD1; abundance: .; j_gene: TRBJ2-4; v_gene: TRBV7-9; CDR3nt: TGTGCCAGCAGCTTACTCGCAGGGGGCAAAAACATTCAGTACTTC; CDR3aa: CASSLLAGGKNIQYF
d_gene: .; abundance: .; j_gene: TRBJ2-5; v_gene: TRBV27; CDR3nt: TGTGCCAGCAGTCACCGGGACGGCCAAGAGACCCAGTACTTC; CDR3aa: CASSHRDGQETQYF
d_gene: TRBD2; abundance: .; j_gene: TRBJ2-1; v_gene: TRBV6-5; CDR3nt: TGTGCCAGCAGTTACTCTTCGAGCGGGAGCCTCAATGAGCAGTTCTTC; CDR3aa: CASSYSSSGSLNEQFF
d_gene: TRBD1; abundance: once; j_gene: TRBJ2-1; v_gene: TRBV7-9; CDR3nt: TGTGCCAGCAGTGTGGGGGCAGGGGGCTTTGCTGAGCAGTTCTTC; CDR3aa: CASSVGAGGFAEQFF
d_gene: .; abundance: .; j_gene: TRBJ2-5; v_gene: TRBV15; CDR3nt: TGTGCCACCACACCGGGCCCCAGGGAGACCCAGTACTTC; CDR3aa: CATTPGPRETQYF
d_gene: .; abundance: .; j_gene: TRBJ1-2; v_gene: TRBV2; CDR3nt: TGTGCCAGCAGTACCCTGGGGGAGGGGAACTATGGCTACACCTTC; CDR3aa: CASSTLGEGNYGYTF
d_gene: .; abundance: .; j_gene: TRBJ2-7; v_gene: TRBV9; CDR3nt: TGTGCCAGCAGCGTTTTGCCAGGGTACGAGCAGTACTTC; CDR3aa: CASSVLPGYEQYF
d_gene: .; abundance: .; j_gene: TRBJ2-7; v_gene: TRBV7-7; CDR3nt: TGTGCTAGCAGTCCTCCGACCCGGAGGGAACCTCGCGAGCAGTACTTC; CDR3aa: CASSPPTRREPREQYF
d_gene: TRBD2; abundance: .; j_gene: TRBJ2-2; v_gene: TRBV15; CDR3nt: TGTGCCACCAGCAGAGGAGAGGGACTAGCAGATCCTACCGGGGAGCTGTTTTTT; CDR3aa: CATSRGEGLADPTGELFF
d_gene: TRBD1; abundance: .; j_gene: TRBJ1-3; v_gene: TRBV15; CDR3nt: TGTGCCACCAGCAGAGATAGGGGGCTAAACACCATATATTTT; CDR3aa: CATSRDRGLNTIYF
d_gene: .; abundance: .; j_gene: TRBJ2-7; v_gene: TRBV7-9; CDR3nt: TGTGCCAGCAGCTTAGCGGGGGGGCCCGGGTACTTC; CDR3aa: CASSLAGGPGYF
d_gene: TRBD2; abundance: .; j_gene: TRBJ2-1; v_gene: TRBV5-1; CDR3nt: TGCGCCAGCAGCTTGACTAGCGGGGGGTACAATGAGCAGTTCTTC; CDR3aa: CASSLTSGGYNEQFF
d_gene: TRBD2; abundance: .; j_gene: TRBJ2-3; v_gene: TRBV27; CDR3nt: TGTGCCAGCAGTTCACTAGCGGGGAGCACAGATACGCAGTATTTT; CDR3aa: CASSSLAGSTDTQYF
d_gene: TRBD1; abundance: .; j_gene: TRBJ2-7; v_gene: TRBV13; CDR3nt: TGTGCCAGCAGCTTAGCTGGGGACAGGGGACACGAGCAGTACTTC; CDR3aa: CASSLAGDRGHEQYF
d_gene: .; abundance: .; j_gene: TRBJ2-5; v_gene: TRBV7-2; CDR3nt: TGTGCCAGCAGCCAAACCGATGACACACCCTTTTGGGAGACCCAGTACTTC; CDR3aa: CASSQTDDTPFWETQYF
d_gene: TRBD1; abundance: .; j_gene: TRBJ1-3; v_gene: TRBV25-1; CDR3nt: TGTGCCAGCAGTACACAGGGGGGTTTGGACACCATATATTTT; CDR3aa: CASSTQGGLDTIYF
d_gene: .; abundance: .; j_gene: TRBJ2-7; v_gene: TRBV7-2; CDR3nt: TGTGCCAGCAGCGAGGGATACGGGTACGAGCAGTACTTC; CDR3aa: CASSEGYGYEQYF
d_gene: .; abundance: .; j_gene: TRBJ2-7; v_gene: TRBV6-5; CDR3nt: TGTGCCAGCACCTCGGGGGCCCTCTCCTACGAGCAGTACTTC; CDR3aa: CASTSGALSYEQYF
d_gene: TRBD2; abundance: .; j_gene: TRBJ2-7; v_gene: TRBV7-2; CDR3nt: TGTGCCAGCGAGACTAGCGGGGGATACGAGCAGTACTTC; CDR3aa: CASETSGGYEQYF
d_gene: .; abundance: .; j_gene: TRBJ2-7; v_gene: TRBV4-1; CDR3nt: TGCGCCAGCAGCCGGAGAGGAGCCTACGAGCAGTACTTC; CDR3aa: CASSRRGAYEQYF
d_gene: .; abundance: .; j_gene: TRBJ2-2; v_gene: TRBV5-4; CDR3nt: TGTGCCAGCAGCATATGGCGGGACAGAGGTAACGGGGAGCTGTTTTTT; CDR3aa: CASSIWRDRGNGELFF
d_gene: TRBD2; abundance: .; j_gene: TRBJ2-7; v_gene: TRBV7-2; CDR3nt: TGTGCCAGCAGCTCGGGACTAGGGGCCTACGAGCAGTACTTC; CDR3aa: CASSSGLGAYEQYF
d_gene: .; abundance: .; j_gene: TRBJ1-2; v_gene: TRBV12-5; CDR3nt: TGTGCTAGTGGTTTGGCCGTTTTTCCGCTCCCCGGCTACACCTTC; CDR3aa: CASGLAVFPLPGYTF
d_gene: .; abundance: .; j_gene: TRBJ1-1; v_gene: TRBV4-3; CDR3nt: TGCGCCAGCAGCCAAGAGGTAGGGATCAACACTGAAGCTTTCTTT; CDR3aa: CASSQEVGINTEAFF
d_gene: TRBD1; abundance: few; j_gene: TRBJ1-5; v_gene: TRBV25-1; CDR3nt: TGTGCCAGCAGTGAGACAGGGAGAGGCAATCAGCCCCAGCATTTT; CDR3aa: CASSETGRGNQPQHF
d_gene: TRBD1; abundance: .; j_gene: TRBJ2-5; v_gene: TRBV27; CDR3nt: TGTGCCAGCAGTTTCCTGGACAGGGGGACCGAGACCCAGTACTTC; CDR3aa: CASSFLDRGTETQYF
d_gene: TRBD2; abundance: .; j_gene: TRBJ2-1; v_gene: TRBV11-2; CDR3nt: TGTGCCAGCAGCTCAGGACTAGCGGGCCACTCCTACAATGAGCAGTTCTTC; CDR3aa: CASSSGLAGHSYNEQFF
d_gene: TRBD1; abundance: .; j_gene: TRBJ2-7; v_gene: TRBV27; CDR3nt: TGTGCCAGCAGTGATAAAGGACAGGGGGATTTGCATAGCGGCTACGAGCAGTACTTC; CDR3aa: CASSDKGQGDLHSGYEQYF
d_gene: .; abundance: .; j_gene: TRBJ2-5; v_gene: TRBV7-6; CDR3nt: TGTGCCAGCACCCGACTAGGACGGACGGAGACCCAGTACTTC; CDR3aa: CASTRLGRTETQYF
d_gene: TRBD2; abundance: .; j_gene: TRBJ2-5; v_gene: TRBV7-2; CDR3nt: TGTGCCAGCAGCTTTAGCGGGCACCAGCAAGAGACCCAGTACTTC; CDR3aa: CASSFSGHQQETQYF
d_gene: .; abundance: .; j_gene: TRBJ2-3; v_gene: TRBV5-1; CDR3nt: TGCGCCAGCAGCCCCGGACCCGACACAGATACGCAGTATTTT; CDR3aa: CASSPGPDTDTQYF
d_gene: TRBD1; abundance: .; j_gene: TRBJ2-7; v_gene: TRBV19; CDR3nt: TGTGCCAGTAGTATTGACAGGGAAATCTACGAGCAGTACTTC; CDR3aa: CASSIDREIYEQYF
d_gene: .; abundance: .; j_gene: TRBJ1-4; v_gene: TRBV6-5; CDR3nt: TGTGCCAGCAGACCCTCTTGGGAAGATGAAAAACTGTTTTTT; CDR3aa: CASRPSWEDEKLFF
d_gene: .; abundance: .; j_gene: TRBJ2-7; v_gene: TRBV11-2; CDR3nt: TGTGCCAGCAGCACGGGACTCTTGTACGAGCAGTACTTC; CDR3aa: CASSTGLLYEQYF
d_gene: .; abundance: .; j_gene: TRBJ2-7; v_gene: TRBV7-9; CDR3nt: TGTGCCAGCAGCTTCGCGGGGACCTACGAGCAGTACTTC; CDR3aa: CASSFAGTYEQYF
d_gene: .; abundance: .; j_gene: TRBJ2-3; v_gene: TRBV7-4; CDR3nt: TGTGCCAGCAGCTTAGAGGGACACCCATGTGCCCGAGCCACAGATACGCAGTATTTT; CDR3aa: CASSLEGHPCARATDTQYF